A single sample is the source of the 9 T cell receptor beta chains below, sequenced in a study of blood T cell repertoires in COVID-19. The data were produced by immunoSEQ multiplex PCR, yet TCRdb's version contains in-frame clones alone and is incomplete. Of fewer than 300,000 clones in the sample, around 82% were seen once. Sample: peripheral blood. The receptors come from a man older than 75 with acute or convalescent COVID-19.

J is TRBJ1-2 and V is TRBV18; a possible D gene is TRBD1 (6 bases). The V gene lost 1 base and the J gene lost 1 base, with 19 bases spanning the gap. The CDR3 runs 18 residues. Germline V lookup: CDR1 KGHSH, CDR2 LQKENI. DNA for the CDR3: TGTGCCAGCTCACCACAAACTATTACAGGGCGTCTTAACTATGGCTACACCTTC. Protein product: CASSPQTITGRLNYGYTF.

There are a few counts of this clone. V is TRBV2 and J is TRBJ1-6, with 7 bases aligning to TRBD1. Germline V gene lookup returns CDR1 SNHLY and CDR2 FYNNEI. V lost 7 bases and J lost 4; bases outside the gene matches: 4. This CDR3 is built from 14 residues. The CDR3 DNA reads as TGTGCCAGCAAGGGGGCGCCGTATAATTCACCCCTCCACTTT. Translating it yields CASKGAPYNSPLHF.

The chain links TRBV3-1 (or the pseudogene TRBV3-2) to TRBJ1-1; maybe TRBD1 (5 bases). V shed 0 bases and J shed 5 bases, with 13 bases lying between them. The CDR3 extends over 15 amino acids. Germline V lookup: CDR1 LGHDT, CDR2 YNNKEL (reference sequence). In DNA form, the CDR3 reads TGTGCCAGCAGCCAAGATCTTGCAGGGAGGACTGAAGCTTTCTTT. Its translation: CASSQDLAGRTEAFF.

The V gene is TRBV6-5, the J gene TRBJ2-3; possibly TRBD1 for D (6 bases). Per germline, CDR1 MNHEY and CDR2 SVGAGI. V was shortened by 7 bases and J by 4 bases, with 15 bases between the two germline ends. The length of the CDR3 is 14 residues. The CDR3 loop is CASTRGFVPDTQYF. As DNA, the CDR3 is TGTGCCAGCACCAGGGGATTCGTACCAGATACGCAGTATTTT.

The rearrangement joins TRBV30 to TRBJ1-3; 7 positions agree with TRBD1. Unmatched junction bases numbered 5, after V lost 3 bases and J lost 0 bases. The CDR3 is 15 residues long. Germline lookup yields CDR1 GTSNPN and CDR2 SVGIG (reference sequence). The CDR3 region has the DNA TGTGCCTGGAGCCAGGGGGGCTTCTCTGGAAACACCATATATTTT. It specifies CAWSQGGFSGNTIYF. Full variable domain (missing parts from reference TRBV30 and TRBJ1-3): SQTIHQWPATLVQPVGSPLSLECTVEGTSNPNLYWYRQAAGRGLQLLFYSVGIGQISSEVPQNLSASRPQDRQFILSSKKLLLSDSGFYLCAWSQGGFSGNTIYFGEGSWLTVV.

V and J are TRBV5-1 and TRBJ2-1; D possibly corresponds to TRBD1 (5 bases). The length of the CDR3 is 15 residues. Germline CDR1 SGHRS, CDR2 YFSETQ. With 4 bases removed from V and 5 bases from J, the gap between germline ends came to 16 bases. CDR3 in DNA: TGCGCCAGCAGCCAAGGCCCTTCAGGGAACAATGAGCAGTTCTTC. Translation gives CASSQGPSGNNEQFF.

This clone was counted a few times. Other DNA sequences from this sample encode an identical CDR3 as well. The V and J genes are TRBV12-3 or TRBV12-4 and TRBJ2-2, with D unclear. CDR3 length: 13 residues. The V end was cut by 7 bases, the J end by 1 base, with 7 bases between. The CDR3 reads CASTLRNTGELFF. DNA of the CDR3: TGTGCCAGCACCCTACGGAACACCGGGGAGCTGTTTTTT.

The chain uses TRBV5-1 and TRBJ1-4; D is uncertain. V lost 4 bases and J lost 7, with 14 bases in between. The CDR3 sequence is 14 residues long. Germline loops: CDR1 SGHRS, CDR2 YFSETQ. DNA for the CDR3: TGCGCCAGCAGCGGTCCAGCGAGGAGTGAAAAACTGTTTTTT. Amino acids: CASSGPARSEKLFF.

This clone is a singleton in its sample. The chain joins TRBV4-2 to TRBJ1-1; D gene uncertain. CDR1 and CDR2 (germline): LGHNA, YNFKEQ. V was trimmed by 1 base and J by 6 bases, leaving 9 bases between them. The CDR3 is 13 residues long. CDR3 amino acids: CASSQVASPEAFF. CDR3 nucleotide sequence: TGTGCCAGCAGCCAAGTAGCCTCCCCTGAAGCTTTCTTT.